This TCR beta chain came from a study of T cell changes during pregnancy in multiple sclerosis. Measured with immunoSEQ multiplex PCR; TCRdb has only the in-frame clones, and not every one. This sample yields tens of thousands of clones, of which about 93% are seen a single time; roughly 0.14% belongs to the top ten. The germline V gene encodes CDR1 MNHEY and CDR2 SVGAGI. The V gene end was trimmed by 4 bases and the J gene end by 4 bases; junction bases not matched to a gene: 7. The CDR3 loop spans 15 amino acids. The receptor was derived from a female donor with multiple sclerosis, enrolled in a pregnancy study. This chain connects TRBV6-5 to TRBJ2-7, with 10 bases that match TRBD2. The sample consisted of CD4+ T cells from peripheral blood mononuclear cells, taken after pregnancy. CDR3 residues: CASSSPSGRFYEQYF. The CDR3 DNA sequence: TGTGCCAGCAGTTCACCTAGCGGGAGATTTTACGAGCAGTACTTC.